The rows below give T cell receptor beta chains drawn from one sample of a study of T cells after yellow fever vaccination. One entry per CDR3 protein results from TCRdb running MiXCR on the 5' RACE reads. Among under 500,000 distinct CDR3 sequences listed, around 20% were seen once. The sequenced sample was PBMCs, obtained before the yellow fever booster vaccination. Every receptor here comes from a man between 18 and 29 years old who received the YFV17D yellow fever vaccine. The CDR3 runs from the conserved cysteine through the conserved F or W. The D gene is left open where the match is weak. The size entry is marked missing in some rows and otherwise reads once, few, many or a size class.

>TRBJ2-2|16|-|TRBV9|TRBD2
TGTGCCAGCAGCTCCAGGACTAGCGGGGGGCCCGGGGAGCTGTTTTTT
CASSSRTSGGPGELFF
>TRBJ2-7|15|few|TRBV20-1|TRBD2
TGCAGTGCTAGGGTTCCAAGCGGGGCTACCTACGAGCAGTACTTC
CSARVPSGATYEQYF
>TRBJ2-5|17|few|TRBV6-5|TRBD2
TGTGCCAGCAGTATCCTAGCGGGGGGGCCGTCTGGAGAGACCCAGTACTTC
CASSILAGGPSGETQYF
>TRBJ2-3|18|-|TRBV4-2|TRBD2
TGTGCCAGCAGCCAAGATCCGGGACTAGCGGGGGGAGCAGATACGCAGTATTTT
CASSQDPGLAGGADTQYF
>TRBJ2-2|15|many|TRBV7-9|TRBD1
TGTGCCAGCAGCCCGGGACAGACGAACACCGGGGAGCTGTTTTTT
CASSPGQTNTGELFF
>TRBJ2-3|14|-|TRBV4-3|-
TGCGCCAGCAGCCAGGGTAACGGGCCAGATACGCAGTATTTT
CASSQGNGPDTQYF
>TRBJ1-5|14|few|TRBV10-3|TRBD1
TGTGCCATCAGTGAGTCGCAGGGGGGCGGGCCCCAGCATTTT
CAISESQGGGPQHF
>TRBJ1-5|13|-|TRBV20-1|-
TGCAGTGCTAGAGGAGCCGGGAGGGAGCCCCAGCATTTT
CSARGAGREPQHF
>TRBJ2-3|15|few|TRBV7-3|-
TGTGCCAGCAGCTTAATTGCAGGTTCCCGTGATACGCAGTATTTT
CASSLIAGSRDTQYF
>TRBJ2-4|15|-|TRBV12-3/TRBV12-4|TRBD1
TGTGCCAGCAGAGCCCCCGGGACAGCACTAAACATTCAGTACTTC
CASRAPGTALNIQYF
>TRBJ2-3|14|many|TRBV6-4|TRBD2
TGTGCCAGCAGTGAGGGACTAGCGGGGGACGCGCAGTATTTT
CASSEGLAGDAQYF